A selection of T cell receptor beta chains follows, all from one sample in a study of blood T cell repertoires in COVID-19. The repertoire was sequenced with immunoSEQ multiplex PCR; TCRdb's copy has only in-frame clones and lacks some. The repertoire holds about 54,000 clones, with 75% to 85% as singletons. The sequenced sample was peripheral blood. These receptors originate from a woman aged 60-75 years with acute or convalescent COVID-19. Both conserved end residues are part of each CDR3. Fields, in order: D gene, V gene, clone size, J gene, CDR3 protein, CDR3 DNA. D genes are given only for firm matches. The size entry is marked missing in some rows and otherwise reads once, few, many or a size class.

TRBD1	TRBV19	.	TRBJ1-1	CASSSTGGPNTEAFF	TGTGCCAGTAGCTCGACAGGGGGCCCGAACACTGAAGCTTTCTTT
TRBD1	TRBV6-6	few	TRBJ1-2	CASSSDRADGYTF	TGTGCCAGCAGTTCGGACAGGGCTGATGGCTACACCTTC
.	TRBV2	.	TRBJ1-5	CASSELGGRVQPQHF	TGTGCCAGCAGTGAATTAGGGGGAAGGGTTCAGCCCCAGCATTTT
.	TRBV11-2	.	TRBJ2-3	CASNRGSGRSTDTQYF	TGTGCCAGCAACCGGGGGAGCGGGCGTTCCACAGATACGCAGTATTTT
.	TRBV4-1	once	TRBJ2-1	CASSHQTYNEQFF	TGCGCCAGCAGCCACCAAACCTACAATGAGCAGTTCTTC
.	TRBV7-2	.	TRBJ1-1	CASSLVGLNTEAFF	TGTGCCAGCAGCTTAGTGGGGCTGAACACTGAAGCTTTCTTT
.	TRBV30	.	TRBJ2-5	CAWSFGRGETQYF	TGTGCCTGGAGTTTTGGGCGAGGGGAGACCCAGTACTTC
TRBD2	TRBV7-2	.	TRBJ2-7	CASSFLAGGGYEQYF	TGTGCCAGCAGCTTCTTAGCGGGGGGGGGCTACGAGCAGTACTTC
.	TRBV5-6	.	TRBJ1-2	CASSRVYGYTF	TGTGCCAGCTCCAGGGTTTATGGCTACACCTTC
TRBD1	TRBV19	once	TRBJ2-7	CASSKGQGPYEQYF	TGTGCCAGTAGTAAGGGACAGGGACCCTACGAGCAGTACTTC
.	TRBV5-1	.	TRBJ1-4	CASPTATNEKLFF	TGCGCCAGTCCTACTGCAACTAATGAAAAACTGTTTTTT
TRBD1	TRBV6-1	.	TRBJ1-2	CASSEGGQGDGGYTF	TGTGCCAGCAGTGAAGGGGGACAGGGGGACGGTGGCTACACCTTC
TRBD2	TRBV11-2	.	TRBJ2-7	CASSFPSGTSSYEQYF	TGTGCCAGCAGCTTTCCTAGCGGGACCAGCTCCTACGAGCAGTACTTC
.	TRBV10-1	.	TRBJ1-1	CASSRRRDTTEAFF	TGCGCCAGCAGCAGACGCAGGGATACGACTGAAGCTTTCTTT
TRBD1	TRBV13	.	TRBJ1-5	CASSLARRGLGNQPQHF	TGTGCCAGCAGCTTAGCACGTAGGGGGCTGGGCAATCAGCCCCAGCATTTT
.	TRBV5-1	.	TRBJ2-7	CASSLDRELYEQYF	TGCGCCAGCAGCTTGGACAGGGAACTATACGAGCAGTACTTC
.	TRBV7-9	few	TRBJ1-1	CASSRNSNTEAFF	TGTGCCAGCAGCAGAAACAGTAACACTGAAGCTTTCTTT